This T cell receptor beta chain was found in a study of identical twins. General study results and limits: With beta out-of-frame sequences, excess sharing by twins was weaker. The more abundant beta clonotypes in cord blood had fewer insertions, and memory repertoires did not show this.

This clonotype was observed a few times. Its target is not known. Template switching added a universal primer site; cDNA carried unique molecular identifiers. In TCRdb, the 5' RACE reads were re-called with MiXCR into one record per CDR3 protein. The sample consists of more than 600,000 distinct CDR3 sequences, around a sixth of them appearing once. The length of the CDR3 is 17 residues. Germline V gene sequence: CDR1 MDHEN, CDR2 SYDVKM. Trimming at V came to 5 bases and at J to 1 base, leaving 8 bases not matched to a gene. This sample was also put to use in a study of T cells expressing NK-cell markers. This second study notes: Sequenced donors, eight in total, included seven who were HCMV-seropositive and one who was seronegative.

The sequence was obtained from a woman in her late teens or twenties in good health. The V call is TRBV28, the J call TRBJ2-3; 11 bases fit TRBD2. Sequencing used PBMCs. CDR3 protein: CASSPPGLAGRTDTQYF. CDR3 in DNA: TGTGCCAGCAGTCCGCCCGGACTAGCGGGCCGCACAGATACGCAGTATTTT.